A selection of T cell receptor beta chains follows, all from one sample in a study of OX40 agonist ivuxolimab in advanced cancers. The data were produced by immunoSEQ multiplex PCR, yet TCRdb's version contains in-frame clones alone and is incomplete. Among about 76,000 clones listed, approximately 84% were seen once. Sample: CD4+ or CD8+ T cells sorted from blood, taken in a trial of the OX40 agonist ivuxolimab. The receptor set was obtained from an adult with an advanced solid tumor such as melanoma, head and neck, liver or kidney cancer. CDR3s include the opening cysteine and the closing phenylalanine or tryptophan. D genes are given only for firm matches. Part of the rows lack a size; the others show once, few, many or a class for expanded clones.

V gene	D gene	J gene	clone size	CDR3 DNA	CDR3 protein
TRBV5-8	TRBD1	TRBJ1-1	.	TGTGCCAGCAGCTACCGATTTACAGGGGGCACTGAAGCTTTCTTT	CASSYRFTGGTEAFF
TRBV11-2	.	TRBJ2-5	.	TGTGCCAGCAGCTTAGTAGGGGTGGAGGAGACCCAGTACTTC	CASSLVGVEETQYF
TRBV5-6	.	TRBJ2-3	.	TGTGCCAGCAGCTTGCAATTTGCGGGGGCCACAGATACGCAGTATTTT	CASSLQFAGATDTQYF
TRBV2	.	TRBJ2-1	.	TGTGCCAGCAGTGCTGCGGGGGCGAGTAATGAGCAGTTCTTC	CASSAAGASNEQFF
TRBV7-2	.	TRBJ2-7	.	TGTGCCAGCAGCTTAGTTCGGATTACTGCCTACGAGCAGTACTTC	CASSLVRITAYEQYF
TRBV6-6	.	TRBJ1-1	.	TGTGCCAGTAGGGGACGGAACACTGAAGCTTTCTTT	CASRGRNTEAFF
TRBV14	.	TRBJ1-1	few	TGTGCCAGCAGCCAAGAAAGAGGGAACACTGAAGCTTTCTTT	CASSQERGNTEAFF
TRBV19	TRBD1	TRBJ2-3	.	TGTGCCAGTAGTGGGACAGTTTTAGATACGCAGTATTTT	CASSGTVLDTQYF
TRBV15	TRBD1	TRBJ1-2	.	TGTGCCACCACCGAGGACAGGGGCCTCTATGGCTACACCTTC	CATTEDRGLYGYTF
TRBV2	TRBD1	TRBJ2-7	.	TGTGCCAGCAAGGGGACAGGGGGCTACGAGCAGTACTTC	CASKGTGGYEQYF
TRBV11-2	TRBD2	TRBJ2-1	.	TGTGCCAGCAGCGTCACTAGCGGGATTGACAATGAGCAGTTCTTC	CASSVTSGIDNEQFF
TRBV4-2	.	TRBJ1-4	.	TGTGCCAGCAGCCTACAGGGAGTTAATGAAAAACTGTTTTTT	CASSLQGVNEKLFF
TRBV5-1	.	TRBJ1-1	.	TGCGCCAGCAGCTTGGCCGAGGAAAACACTGAAGCTTTCTTT	CASSLAEENTEAFF
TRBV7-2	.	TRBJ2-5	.	TGTGCCAGCAGCTTAGTTGTTTTAGAGACCCAGTACTTC	CASSLVVLETQYF
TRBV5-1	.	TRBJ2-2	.	TGCGCCAGCAGGGTGACACCGAACACCGGGGAGCTGTTTTTT	CASRVTPNTGELFF
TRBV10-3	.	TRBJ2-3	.	TGTGCCATCAGTGAGAATAATCCTCTCACAGATACGCAGTATTTT	CAISENNPLTDTQYF
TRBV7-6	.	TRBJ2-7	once	TGTGCCAGCGCCGTAGGGGGCGAGCAGTACTTC	CASAVGGEQYF
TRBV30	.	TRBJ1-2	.	TGTGCCTGGAGGGGGCGAACCTTTTATGGCTACACCTTC	CAWRGRTFYGYTF
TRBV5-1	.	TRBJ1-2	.	TGCGCCAGCAGCTTGGGAGGCACAGCTAACTATGGCTACACCTTC	CASSLGGTANYGYTF
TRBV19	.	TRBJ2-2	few	TGTGCCGGCCGGGACCCCGCGAACACCGGGGAGCTGTTTTTT	CAGRDPANTGELFF
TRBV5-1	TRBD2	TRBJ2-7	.	TGCGCCAGCAGCCCCGGGACTAGCCCCCTCTACGAGCAGTACTTC	CASSPGTSPLYEQYF
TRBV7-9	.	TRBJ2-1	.	TGTGCCAGCAGCCGGGGCGTATCCTACAATGAGCAGTTCTTC	CASSRGVSYNEQFF
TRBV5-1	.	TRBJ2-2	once	TGCGCCAGCAGCTTCGGAAGATCTAACACCGGGGAGCTGTTTTTT	CASSFGRSNTGELFF
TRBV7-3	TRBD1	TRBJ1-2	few	TGTGCCAGCAGCCCTATGGGGACAGTGGGGATTAACTATGGCTACACCTTC	CASSPMGTVGINYGYTF
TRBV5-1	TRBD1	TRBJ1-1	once	TGCGCCAGCAGCTTAGGGACAGAGACCCTTCGCATGAACACTGAAGCTTTCTTT	CASSLGTETLRMNTEAFF
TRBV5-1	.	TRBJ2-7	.	TGCGCCAGCAGCTTGCAGGCGGAGGCCCGGGCAGGCGAGCAGTACTTC	CASSLQAEARAGEQYF
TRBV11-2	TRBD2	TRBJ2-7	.	TGTGCCAGCAGCCCACGACTAGCGGGGGCCTACGAGCAGTACTTC	CASSPRLAGAYEQYF
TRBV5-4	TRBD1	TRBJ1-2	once	TGTGCCAGCAGCTTGGCCCCAGGGGGCGCATATGGCTACACCTTC	CASSLAPGGAYGYTF
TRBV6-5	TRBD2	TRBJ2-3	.	TGTGCCAGCAGACTAGCGCCGTGGGGCACAGATACGCAGTATTTT	CASRLAPWGTDTQYF
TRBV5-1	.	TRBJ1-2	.	TGCGCCAGCAGCCCAATGGGGGGGATTAACTATGGCTACACCTTC	CASSPMGGINYGYTF
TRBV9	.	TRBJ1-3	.	TGTGCCAGCAGCGGCCGGCCTGGAAACACCATATATTTT	CASSGRPGNTIYF
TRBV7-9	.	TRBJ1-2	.	TGTGCCAGCAGCTTGTCAGCCGGGGACTATGGCTACACCTTC	CASSLSAGDYGYTF
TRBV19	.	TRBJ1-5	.	TGTGCCAGTACCCCGGACATGACTAATCAGCCCCAGCATTTT	CASTPDMTNQPQHF
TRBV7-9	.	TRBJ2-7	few	TGTGCCAGCAGCTTAGGGCGGCTTAAGGGCTACGAGCAGTACTTC	CASSLGRLKGYEQYF
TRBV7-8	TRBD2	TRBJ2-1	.	TGTGCCAGCGGCCATAGCGGGAGCTCCTACAATGAGCAGTTCTTC	CASGHSGSSYNEQFF
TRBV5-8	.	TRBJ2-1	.	TGTGCCAGCAGCTTGACAGGGCCTAATGAGCAGTTCTTC	CASSLTGPNEQFF
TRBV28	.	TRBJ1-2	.	TGTGCCAGCGGCACGACAGAGGGTGCTGATGGCTACACCTTC	CASGTTEGADGYTF
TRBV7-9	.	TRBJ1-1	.	TGTGCCAGCAGCTTAGCTAAGAACACTGAAGCTTTCTTT	CASSLAKNTEAFF
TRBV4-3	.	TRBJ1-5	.	TGCGCCAGCAGCCGCAGGGAGGGACAGCCCCAGCATTTT	CASSRREGQPQHF
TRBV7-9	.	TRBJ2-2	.	TGTGCCAGCAGCTTAGGGGCTACCGGGGAGCTGTTTTTT	CASSLGATGELFF
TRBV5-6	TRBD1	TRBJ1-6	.	TGTGCCAGCAGTCCGGGCGGGACAGGGTTCCATTCACCCCTCCACTTT	CASSPGGTGFHSPLHF
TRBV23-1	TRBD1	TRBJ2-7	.	TGCGCCAGCAGAATTATAGGACCCGGACAGGGAAACTACGAGCAGTACTTC	CASRIIGPGQGNYEQYF
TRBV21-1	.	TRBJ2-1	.	TGTGCCAGCAGCACCCTCCGCGTTAGCGGGGGGACACCCTACAATGAGCAGTTCTTC	CASSTLRVSGGTPYNEQFF
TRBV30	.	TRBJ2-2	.	TGTGCCTGGAGACGACTCCTGAACACCGGGGAGCTGTTTTTT	CAWRRLLNTGELFF
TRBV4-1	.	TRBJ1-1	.	TGCGCCAGCAGCCAAGCCCCGGGACGCACGAACACTGAAGCTTTCTTT	CASSQAPGRTNTEAFF
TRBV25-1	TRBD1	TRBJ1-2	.	TGTGCCAGCAGTGACACGCACAGGGGCCCTTATGGCTACACCTTC	CASSDTHRGPYGYTF